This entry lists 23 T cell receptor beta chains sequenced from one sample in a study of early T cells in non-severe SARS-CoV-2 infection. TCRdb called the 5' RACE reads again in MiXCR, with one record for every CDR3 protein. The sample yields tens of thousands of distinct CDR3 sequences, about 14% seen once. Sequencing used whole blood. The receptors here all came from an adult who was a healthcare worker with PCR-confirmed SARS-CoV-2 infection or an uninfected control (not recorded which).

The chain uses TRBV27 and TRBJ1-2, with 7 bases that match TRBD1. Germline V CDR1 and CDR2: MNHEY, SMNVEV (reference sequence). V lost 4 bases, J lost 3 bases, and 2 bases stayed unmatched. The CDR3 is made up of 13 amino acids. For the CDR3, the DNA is TGTGCCAGCAGTTATCAGGGGGACTATGGCTACACCTTC. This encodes CASSYQGDYGYTF.

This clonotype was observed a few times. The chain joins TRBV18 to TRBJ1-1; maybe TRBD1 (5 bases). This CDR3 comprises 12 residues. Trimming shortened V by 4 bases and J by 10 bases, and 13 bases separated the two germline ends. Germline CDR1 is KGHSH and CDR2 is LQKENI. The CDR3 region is CASSLDEGRAFF. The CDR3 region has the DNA TGTGCCAGCTCACTCGATGAGGGGAGAGCTTTCTTT.

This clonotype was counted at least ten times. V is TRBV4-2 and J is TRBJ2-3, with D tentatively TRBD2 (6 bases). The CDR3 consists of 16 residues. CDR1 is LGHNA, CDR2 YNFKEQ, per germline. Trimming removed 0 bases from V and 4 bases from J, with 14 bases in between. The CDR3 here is CASSQDLNGGSDTQYF. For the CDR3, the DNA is TGTGCCAGCAGCCAAGATCTTAACGGGGGTTCAGATACGCAGTATTTT.

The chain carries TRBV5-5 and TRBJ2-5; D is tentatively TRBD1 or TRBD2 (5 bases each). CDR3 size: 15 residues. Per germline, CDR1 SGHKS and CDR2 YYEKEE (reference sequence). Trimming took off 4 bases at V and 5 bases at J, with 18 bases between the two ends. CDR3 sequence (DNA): TGTGCCAGCAGCAGGGCCGGGACCGCCCAGGAGACCCAGTACTTC. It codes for CASSRAGTAQETQYF.

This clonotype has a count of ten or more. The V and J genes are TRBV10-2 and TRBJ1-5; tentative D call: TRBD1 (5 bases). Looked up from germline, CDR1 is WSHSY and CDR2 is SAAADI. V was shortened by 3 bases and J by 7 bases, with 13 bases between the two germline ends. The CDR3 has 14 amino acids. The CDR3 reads CASSDGEGHQPQHF. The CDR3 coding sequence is TGCGCCAGCAGTGATGGAGAGGGGCACCAGCCCCAGCATTTT.

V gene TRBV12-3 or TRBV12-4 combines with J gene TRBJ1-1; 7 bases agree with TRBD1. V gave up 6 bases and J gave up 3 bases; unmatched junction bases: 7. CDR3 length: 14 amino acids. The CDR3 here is CASSRQGWDTEAFF. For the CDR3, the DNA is TGTGCCAGCAGCCGACAGGGTTGGGACACTGAAGCTTTCTTT.

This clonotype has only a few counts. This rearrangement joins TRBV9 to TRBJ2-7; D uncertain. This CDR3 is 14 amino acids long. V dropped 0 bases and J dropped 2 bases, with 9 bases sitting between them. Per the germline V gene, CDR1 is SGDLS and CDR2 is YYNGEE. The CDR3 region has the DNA TGTGCCAGCAGCGTAGATCACTCGGCCTACGAGCAGTACGTC. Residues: CASSVDHSAYEQYV.

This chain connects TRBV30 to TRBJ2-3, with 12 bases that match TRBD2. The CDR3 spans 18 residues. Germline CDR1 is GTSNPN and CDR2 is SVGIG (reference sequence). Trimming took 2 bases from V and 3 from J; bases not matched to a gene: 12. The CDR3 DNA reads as TGTGCCTGGAGTCACACTAGCGGGGGGCGTCTGAGGACAGATACGCAGTATTTT. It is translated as CAWSHTSGGRLRTDTQYF.

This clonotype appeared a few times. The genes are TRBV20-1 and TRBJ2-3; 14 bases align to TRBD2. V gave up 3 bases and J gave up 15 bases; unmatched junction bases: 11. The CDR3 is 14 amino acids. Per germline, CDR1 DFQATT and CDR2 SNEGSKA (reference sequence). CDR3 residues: CSARDPLGTSGGYF. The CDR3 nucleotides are TGCAGTGCTAGGGACCCACTAGGGACTAGCGGGGGCTATTTT.

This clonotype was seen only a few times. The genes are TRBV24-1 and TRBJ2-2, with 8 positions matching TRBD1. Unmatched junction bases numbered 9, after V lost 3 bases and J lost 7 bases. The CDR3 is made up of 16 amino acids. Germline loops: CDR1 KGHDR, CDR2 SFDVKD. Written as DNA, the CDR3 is TGTGCCACCAGTGATACAGGGGGTCGTCGGTACGGGGAGCTGTTTTTT. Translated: CATSDTGGRRYGELFF.

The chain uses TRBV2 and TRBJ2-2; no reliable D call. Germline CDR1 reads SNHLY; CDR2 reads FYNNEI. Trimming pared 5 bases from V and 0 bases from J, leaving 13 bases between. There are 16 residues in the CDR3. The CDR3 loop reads CASSTARGPNTGELFF. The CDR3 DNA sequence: TGTGCCAGCAGTACGGCACGTGGACCGAACACCGGGGAGCTGTTTTTT.

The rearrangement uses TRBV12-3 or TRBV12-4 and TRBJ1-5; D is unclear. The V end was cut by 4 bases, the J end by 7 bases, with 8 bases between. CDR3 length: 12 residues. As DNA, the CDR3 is TGTGCCAGCAGTTCCCTAGGGCAGCCCCAGCATTTT. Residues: CASSSLGQPQHF.

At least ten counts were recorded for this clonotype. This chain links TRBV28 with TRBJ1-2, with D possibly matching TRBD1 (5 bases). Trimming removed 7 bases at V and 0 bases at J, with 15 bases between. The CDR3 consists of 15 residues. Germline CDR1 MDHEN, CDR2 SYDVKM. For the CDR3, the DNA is TGTGCCAGCACCTTAGGGGTCGGGGCTAACTATGGCTACACCTTC. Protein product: CASTLGVGANYGYTF.

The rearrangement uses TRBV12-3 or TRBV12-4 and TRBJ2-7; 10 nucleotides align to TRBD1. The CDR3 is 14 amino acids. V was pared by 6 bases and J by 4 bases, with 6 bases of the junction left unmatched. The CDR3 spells CASSPDRGLYEQYV. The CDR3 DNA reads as TGTGCCAGCAGCCCAGACAGGGGGCTTTACGAGCAGTACGTC.

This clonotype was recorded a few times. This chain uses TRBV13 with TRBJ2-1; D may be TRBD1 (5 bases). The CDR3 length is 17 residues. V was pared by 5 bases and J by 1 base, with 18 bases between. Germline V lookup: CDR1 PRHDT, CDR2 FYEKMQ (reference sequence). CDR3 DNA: TGTGCCAGCAGCCCTGTGGGTCTAGGGGCTTCCTACAATGAGCAGTTCTTC. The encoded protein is CASSPVGLGASYNEQFF.

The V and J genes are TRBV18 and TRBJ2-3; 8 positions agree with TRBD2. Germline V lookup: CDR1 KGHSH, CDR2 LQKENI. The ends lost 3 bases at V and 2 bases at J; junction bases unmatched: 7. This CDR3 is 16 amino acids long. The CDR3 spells CASSPPAGGPTDTQYF. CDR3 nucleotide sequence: TGTGCCAGCTCACCGCCCGCGGGGGGTCCCACAGATACGCAGTATTTT.

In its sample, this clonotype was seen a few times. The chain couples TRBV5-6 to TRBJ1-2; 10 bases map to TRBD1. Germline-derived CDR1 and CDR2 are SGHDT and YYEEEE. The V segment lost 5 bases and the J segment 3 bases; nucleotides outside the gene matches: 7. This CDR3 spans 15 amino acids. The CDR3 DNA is TGTGCCAGCAGAGACCGGACAGGGGGTCACTATGGCTACACCTTC. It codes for CASRDRTGGHYGYTF.

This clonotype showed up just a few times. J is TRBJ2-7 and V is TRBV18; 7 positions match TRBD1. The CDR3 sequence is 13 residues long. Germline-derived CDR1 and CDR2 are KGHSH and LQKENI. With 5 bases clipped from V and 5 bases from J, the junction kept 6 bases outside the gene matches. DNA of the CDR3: TGTGCCAGCTCAATAAGGGGGCAGGACGAGCAGTACGTC. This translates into CASSIRGQDEQYV.

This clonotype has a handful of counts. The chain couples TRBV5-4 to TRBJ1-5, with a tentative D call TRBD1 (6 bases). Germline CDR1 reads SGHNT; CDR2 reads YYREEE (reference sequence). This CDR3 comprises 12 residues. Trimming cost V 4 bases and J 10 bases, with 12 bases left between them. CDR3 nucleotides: TGTGCCAGCAGCAAACAGGGTGAACCCCAGCATTTT. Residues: CASSKQGEPQHF.

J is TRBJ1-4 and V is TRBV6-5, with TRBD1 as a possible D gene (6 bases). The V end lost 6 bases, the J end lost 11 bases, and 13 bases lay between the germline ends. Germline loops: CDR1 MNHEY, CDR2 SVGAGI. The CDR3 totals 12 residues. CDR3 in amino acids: CASRTQGGKLFF. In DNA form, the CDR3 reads TGTGCCAGCAGGACACAGGGTGGTAAACTGTTTTTT.

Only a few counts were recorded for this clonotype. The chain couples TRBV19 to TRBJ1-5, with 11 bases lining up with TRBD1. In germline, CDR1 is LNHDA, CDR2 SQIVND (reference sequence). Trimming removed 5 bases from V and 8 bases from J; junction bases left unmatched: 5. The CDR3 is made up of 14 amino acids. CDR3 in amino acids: CASSRTGGWEPQHF. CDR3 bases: TGTGCCAGTAGTCGGACAGGGGGCTGGGAGCCCCAGCATTTT.

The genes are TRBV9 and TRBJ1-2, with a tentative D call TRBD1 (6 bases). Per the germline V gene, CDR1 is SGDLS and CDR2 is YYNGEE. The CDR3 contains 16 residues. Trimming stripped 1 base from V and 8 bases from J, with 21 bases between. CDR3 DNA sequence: TGTGCCAGCAGCGTAAGGGACACACTCCTGCCCGGGGGCTACACCTTC. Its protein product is CASSVRDTLLPGGYTF.

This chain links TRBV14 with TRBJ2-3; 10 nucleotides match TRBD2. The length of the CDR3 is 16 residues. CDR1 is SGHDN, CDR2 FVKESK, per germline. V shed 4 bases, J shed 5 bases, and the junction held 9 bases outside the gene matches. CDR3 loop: CASSRGLAAGGDTQYF. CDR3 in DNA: TGTGCCAGCAGCCGCGGACTAGCGGCCGGGGGAGATACGCAGTATTTT.